The clone carrying this T cell receptor (beta chain) has just a few counts. V lost 1 base and J 5 bases, leaving 12 bases between the germline ends. Germline CDR1 is SGHDT and CDR2 is YYEEEE. This CDR3 contains 15 residues. The sample originates from a study of blood T cells in healthy people across ages. The wider study: Template switching retrieved approximately one barcoded beta molecule for each two T cells.

Next came a second PCR, run for about 6 to 12 cycles, which used a sample-barcoded 5' primer along with a J-beta primer mix. Samples each returned at least 2.5 million CDR3-containing paired-end reads. In TCRdb, the 5' RACE reads were re-called with MiXCR into one record per CDR3 protein. The sample contains approximately 780,000 distinct CDR3 sequences, roughly 25% of which appear only once. These data also featured in a second study, about T cells of mothers and their children. Per that study: RNA was extracted, and all of it went into cDNA synthesis at 1.5 ug per 15 ul. From each mother came over 9.5 million TCR beta CDR3 reads, and from each child came 3 million to 3.5 million.

The sequence was collected from a boy aged 5 to 17 in good health. The sequenced material came from blood. The chain has TRBV5-6 and TRBJ2-2; D may match TRBD1 or TRBD2 (5 bases each). The DNA of the CDR3 is TGTGCCAGCAGCTTGTCCGGGGCAGGGACCGGGGAGCTGTTTTTT. This codes for CASSLSGAGTGELFF.